Below, one T cell receptor (beta chain) is given with its context. Antigen unknown. Treated in the United States were all of the participants with HIV. The sample is drawn from a study of long-term antiretroviral therapy in people with HIV. Study-level findings and limits: Clonal populations expanded prior to ART predominated within the repertoire at all time points.

The assay used was immunoSEQ (version v3.0), run at survey level. Only in-frame clones appear in the TCRdb table, and some are missing; sequencing was by immunoSEQ multiplex PCR. The sample carries about 39,000 clones, more than 80% recorded once. The material was unsorted PBMCs, obtained 3.1 years after starting antiretroviral therapy. This TCR came from a woman aged 50 to 60 with HIV.

CDR3 in amino acids: CASSLSSGVRGYTF. The DNA for the CDR3 is TGTGCCAGCAGTTTATCGTCAGGGGTACGTGGCTACACCTTC. This chain links TRBV27 with TRBJ1-2, with D perhaps TRBD1 (6 bases). The CDR3 is 14 amino acids. CDR1 MNHEY and CDR2 SMNVEV come from the germline V gene (reference sequence). V was pared by 0 bases and J by 7 bases, with 12 bases between.